Listed below are T cell receptor beta chains from one sample, sequenced in a study of sequential checkpoint blockade in melanoma. Using immunoSEQ multiplex PCR, the repertoire was profiled, and TCRdb retains in-frame clones only, with some absent. The table lists some 9,600 clones, 20% to 30% of them singletons, with about 17% in the top ten. The specimen was tumor tissue (inferred from file names), collected from a patient given nivolumab and ipilimumab in sequence. Every receptor here comes from a human donor with melanoma. CDR3s include the opening cysteine and the closing phenylalanine or tryptophan. D genes are given only for firm matches. Clone size is given for some rows only: seen once, a few or many times, or a class if the clone is expanded.

TRBJ2-5 16 TRBD2 TRBV6-8 few CASSYGSSGTGETQYF TGTGCCAGCAGTTACGGCAGTAGCGGGACGGGGGAGACCCAGTACTTC
TRBJ1-2 14 . TRBV18 . CASSPPSEGGKWAF TGTGCCAGCTCACCACCGAGCGAGGGGGGTAAATGGGCCTTC
TRBJ1-5 13 . TRBV6-8 few CASNTGSNQPQHF TGTGCCAGCAATACGGGGTCTAATCAGCCCCAGCATTTT
TRBJ1-5 15 . TRBV18 few CASSPSASGDQPQHF TGTGCCAGCTCACCCTCGGCCAGCGGGGATCAGCCCCAGCATTTT
TRBJ1-2 14 . TRBV19 . CASTGDNVDYGYTF TGTGCCAGTACTGGGGACAACGTGGACTATGGCTACACCTTC
TRBJ1-3 15 . TRBV11-3 many CASSPDRGSGNTIYF TGTGCCAGCAGTCCCGATAGGGGGTCTGGAAACACCATATATTTT
TRBJ1-4 17 TRBD1 TRBV28 . CASSLGRQGALAEKLFF TGTGCCAGCAGTTTAGGCCGGCAGGGGGCCCTTGCCGAAAAACTGTTTTTT
TRBJ2-5 14 TRBD1 TRBV11-3 many CASRPDRGQETQYF TGTGCCAGCAGACCCGACAGGGGCCAAGAGACCCAGTACTTC
TRBJ2-3 16 TRBD2 TRBV11-3 few CASSLSSGASTDTQYF TGTGCCAGCAGCTTATCAAGCGGGGCTAGCACAGATACGCAGTATTTT
TRBJ2-7 15 TRBD2 TRBV6-8 . CASSRLAGGPYEQYF TGTGCCAGCAGCAGACTAGCGGGAGGGCCCTACGAGCAGTACTTC
TRBJ2-1 13 . TRBV29-1 . CSAGGSSYNEQFF TGCAGCGCCGGGGGTAGCTCCTACAATGAGCAGTTCTTC
TRBJ1-2 14 . TRBV18 few CASSVGHQANGYTF TGTGCCAGCTCCGTAGGCCATCAGGCCAATGGCTACACCTTC
TRBJ1-1 15 TRBD1 TRBV11-3 . CASSSRQGLNTEAFF TGTGCCAGCAGCTCGCGACAGGGGTTGAACACTGAAGCTTTCTTT
TRBJ1-5 12 . TRBV28 . CASRGGNQPQHF TGTGCCAGCAGGGGAGGCAATCAGCCCCAGCATTTT
TRBJ1-4 16 . TRBV11-3 . CASSLRPTAPDEKLFF TGTGCCAGCAGCTTGAGGCCGACAGCGCCAGATGAAAAACTGTTTTTT
TRBJ2-7 13 . TRBV28 medium-sized CASSFAGDGEQYF TGTGCCAGCAGTTTCGCAGGGGACGGCGAGCAGTACTTC
TRBJ1-1 14 . TRBV1 few CASSFRRTNTEAFF TGCGCCAGCAGCTTCCGACGGACGAACACTGAAGCTTTCTTT
TRBJ2-5 15 TRBD1 TRBV5-1 . CASKPGQGVRETQYF TGCGCCAGCAAGCCGGGACAGGGGGTCAGAGAGACCCAGTACTTC
TRBJ1-1 15 . TRBV11-3 many CASSLGELANTEAFF TGTGCCAGCAGCTTGGGTGAGTTAGCGAACACTGAAGCTTTCTTT
TRBJ1-5 15 TRBD1 TRBV10-3 . CAISEGTVRNQPQHF TGTGCCATCAGTGAGGGGACAGTTCGCAATCAGCCCCAGCATTTT
TRBJ2-3 14 . TRBV5-1 once CASSLVEDGDTQYF TGCGCCAGCAGCTTGGTAGAGGATGGAGATACGCAGTATTTT
TRBJ1-2 16 TRBD1 TRBV6-8 medium-sized CASRARTGTNNYGYTF TGTGCCAGCAGAGCCAGGACAGGGACAAACAACTATGGCTACACCTTC
TRBJ1-2 14 TRBD1 TRBV28 . CASSLTRQGLIYTF TGTGCCAGCAGTTTAACCCGACAGGGACTTATCTACACCTTC
TRBJ2-7 16 TRBD2 TRBV18 medium-sized CASSPPTSGTTYEQYF TGTGCCAGCTCACCACCGACTAGCGGAACAACCTACGAGCAGTACTTC
TRBJ2-7 15 TRBD2 TRBV11-3 medium-sized CASSKGLAKPYEQYF TGTGCCAGCAGCAAAGGACTAGCGAAACCCTACGAGCAGTACTTC
TRBJ2-7 15 TRBD1 TRBV25-1 . CASSGDATGTYEQYF TGTGCCAGCAGTGGAGATGCGACAGGGACCTACGAGCAGTACTTC
TRBJ2-7 14 TRBD2 TRBV5-1 . CASSLGGGTYEQYF TGCGCCAGCAGCCTGGGGGGAGGGACCTACGAGCAGTACTTC
TRBJ2-1 15 TRBD2 TRBV11-3 few CASSSGTSAINEQFF TGTGCCAGCAGTTCCGGGACTAGCGCTATCAATGAGCAGTTCTTC
TRBJ1-1 14 . TRBV11-3 many CASTLNRANTEAFF TGTGCCAGCACCCTTAACAGGGCGAACACTGAAGCTTTCTTT
TRBJ1-1 12 . TRBV28 medium-sized CASSLRHVEAFF TGTGCCAGCAGCCTCAGACACGTTGAAGCTTTCTTT
TRBJ2-7 14 . TRBV5-1 . CASSLGGVSYEQYF TGCGCCAGCAGCTTGGGCGGTGTGTCCTACGAGCAGTACTTC
TRBJ1-1 14 . TRBV6-8 . CASNRVTGNTEAFF TGTGCCAGCAATAGGGTTACGGGTAACACTGAAGCTTTCTTT